This TCR beta chain derives from a study of T-cell reconstitution after alpha-beta-depleted transplantation in children. Unique molecular identifiers were used to barcode this TCRbeta library. From the PCR reads, TCRdb called clonotypes with MiXCR, one entry per CDR3 protein. The sample consists of 200,000 to 250,000 distinct CDR3 sequences, about 12% of them appearing once. The CDR3 totals 15 residues. The germline V and J ends were trimmed by 3 bases and 2 bases, with 12 bases remaining between them. CDR1 and CDR2 (germline): SGHRS, YFSETQ. At least ten counts were recorded for this clonotype. The chain links TRBV5-1 to TRBJ2-1; the D gene is possibly TRBD2 (6 bases). The TCR originated in a human donor who donated a stem cell graft to a child with acute lymphoblastic leukemia. This material consisted of PBMCs from the stem cell graft donor, taken from the stem cell graft. The CDR3 here is CASSWRAGPYNEQFF. In DNA, the CDR3 is TGCGCCAGCAGCTGGAGGGCAGGGCCCTACAATGAGCAGTTCTTC.